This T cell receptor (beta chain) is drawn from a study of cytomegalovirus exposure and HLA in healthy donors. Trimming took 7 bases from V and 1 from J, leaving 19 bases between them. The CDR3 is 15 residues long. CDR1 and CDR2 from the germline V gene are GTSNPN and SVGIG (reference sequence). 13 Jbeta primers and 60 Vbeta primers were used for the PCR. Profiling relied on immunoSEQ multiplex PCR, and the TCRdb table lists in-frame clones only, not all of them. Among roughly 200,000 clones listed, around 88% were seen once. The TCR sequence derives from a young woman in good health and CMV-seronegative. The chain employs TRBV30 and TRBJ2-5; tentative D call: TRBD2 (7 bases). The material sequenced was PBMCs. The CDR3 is CAFGRGGLRQETQYF. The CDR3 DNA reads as TGTGCCTTCGGTCGCGGGGGCTTGCGCCAAGAGACCCAGTACTTC.